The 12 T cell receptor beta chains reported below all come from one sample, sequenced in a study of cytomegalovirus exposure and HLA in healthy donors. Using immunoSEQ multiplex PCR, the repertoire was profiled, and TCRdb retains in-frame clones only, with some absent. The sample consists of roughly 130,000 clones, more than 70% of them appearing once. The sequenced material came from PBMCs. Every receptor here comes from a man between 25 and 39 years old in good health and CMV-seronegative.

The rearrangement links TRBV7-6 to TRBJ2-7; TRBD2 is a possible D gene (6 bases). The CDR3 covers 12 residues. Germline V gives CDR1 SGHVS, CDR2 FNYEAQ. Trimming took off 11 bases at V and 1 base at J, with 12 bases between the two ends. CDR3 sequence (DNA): TGTGCCTGGGGAGGTTTGTCCTACGAGCAGTACTTC. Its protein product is CAWGGLSYEQYF.

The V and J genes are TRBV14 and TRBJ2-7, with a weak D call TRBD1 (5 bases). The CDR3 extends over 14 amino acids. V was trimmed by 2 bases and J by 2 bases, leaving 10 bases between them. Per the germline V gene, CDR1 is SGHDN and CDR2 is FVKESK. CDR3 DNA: TGTGCCAGCAGCCAACAAAGGGGTCCCTACGAGCAGTACTTC. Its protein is CASSQQRGPYEQYF.

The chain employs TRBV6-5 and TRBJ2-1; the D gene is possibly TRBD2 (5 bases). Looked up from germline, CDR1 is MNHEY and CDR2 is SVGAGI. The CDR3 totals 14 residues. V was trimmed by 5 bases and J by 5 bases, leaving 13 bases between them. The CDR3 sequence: CASSREGLHNEQFF. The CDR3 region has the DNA TGTGCCAGCAGTAGAGAGGGATTGCACAATGAGCAGTTCTTC.

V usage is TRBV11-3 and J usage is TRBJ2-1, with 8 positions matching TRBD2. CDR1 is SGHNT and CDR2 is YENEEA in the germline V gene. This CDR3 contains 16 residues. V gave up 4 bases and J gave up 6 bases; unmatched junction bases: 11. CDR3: CASSSRPTGGVNEQFF. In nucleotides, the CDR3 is TGTGCCAGCAGCTCCCGACCAACGGGAGGGGTCAATGAGCAGTTCTTC.

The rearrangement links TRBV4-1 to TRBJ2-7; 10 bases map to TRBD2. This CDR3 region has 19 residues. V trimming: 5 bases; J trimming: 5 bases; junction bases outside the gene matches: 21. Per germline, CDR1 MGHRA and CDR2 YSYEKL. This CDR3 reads CASSTVLLRASGRSDEQYF. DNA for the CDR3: TGCGCCAGCAGCACTGTTCTATTGAGGGCTAGCGGGAGATCTGACGAGCAGTACTTC.

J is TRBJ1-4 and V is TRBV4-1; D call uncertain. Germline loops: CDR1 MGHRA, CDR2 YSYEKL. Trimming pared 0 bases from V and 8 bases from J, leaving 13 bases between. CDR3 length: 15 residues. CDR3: CASSQDRAGTEKLFF. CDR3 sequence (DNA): TGCGCCAGCAGCCAAGATCGGGCGGGTACCGAAAAACTGTTTTTT.

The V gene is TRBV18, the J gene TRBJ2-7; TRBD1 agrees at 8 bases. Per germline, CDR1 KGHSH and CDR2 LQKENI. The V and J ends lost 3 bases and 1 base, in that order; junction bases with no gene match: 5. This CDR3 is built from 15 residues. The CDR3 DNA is TGTGCCAGCTCACCCTCCCGGACAGGGTCCTACGAGCAGTACTTC. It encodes CASSPSRTGSYEQYF.

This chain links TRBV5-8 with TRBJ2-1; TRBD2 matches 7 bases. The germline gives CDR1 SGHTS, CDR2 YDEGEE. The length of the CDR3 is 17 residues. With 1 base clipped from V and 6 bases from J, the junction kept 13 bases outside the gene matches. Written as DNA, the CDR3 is TGTGCCAGCAGCTTGCGTTTCGGCGGGAGTTGGCCCAATGAGCAGTTCTTC. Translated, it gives CASSLRFGGSWPNEQFF.

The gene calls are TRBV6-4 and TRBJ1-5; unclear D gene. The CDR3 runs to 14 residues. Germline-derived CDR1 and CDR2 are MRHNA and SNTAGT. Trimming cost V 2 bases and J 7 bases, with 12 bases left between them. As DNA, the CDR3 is TGTGCCAGCAGTGACGGGGAGGAGGGACAGCCCCAGCATTTT. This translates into CASSDGEEGQPQHF.

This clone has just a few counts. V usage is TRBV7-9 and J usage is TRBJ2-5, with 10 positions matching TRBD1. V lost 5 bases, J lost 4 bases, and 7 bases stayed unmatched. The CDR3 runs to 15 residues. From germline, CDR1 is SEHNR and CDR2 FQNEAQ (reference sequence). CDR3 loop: CASSLGQGVTETQYF. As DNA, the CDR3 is TGTGCCAGCAGCCTCGGACAGGGGGTAACAGAGACCCAGTACTTC.

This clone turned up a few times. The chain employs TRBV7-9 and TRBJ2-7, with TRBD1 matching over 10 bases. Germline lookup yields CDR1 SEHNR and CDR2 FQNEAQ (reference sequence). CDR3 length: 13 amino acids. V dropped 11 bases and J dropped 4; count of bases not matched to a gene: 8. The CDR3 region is CAVGTGVAYEQYF. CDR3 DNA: TGTGCCGTTGGGACAGGGGTTGCGTACGAGCAGTACTTC.

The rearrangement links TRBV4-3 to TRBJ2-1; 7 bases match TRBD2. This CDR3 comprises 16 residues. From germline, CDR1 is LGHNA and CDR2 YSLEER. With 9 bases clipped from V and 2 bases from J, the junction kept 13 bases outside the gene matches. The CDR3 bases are TGCGCCAGTGCCGATCAACTAGCGACCACCTACAATGAGCAGTTCTTC. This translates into CASADQLATTYNEQFF.